These 29 T cell receptor beta chains came from one sample sequenced in a study of T-cell reconstitution after alpha-beta-depleted transplantation in children listed by TCRdb under 2016. This specimen's treatment or condition label, per the study, means: allogeneic hematopoietic cell transplantation with graft depleted of TCRalphabeta T cells and CD19 B cells. The library was prepared using PCR. The instrument was an Illumina HiSeq 2500. TCR library preparation used molecular barcoding, with unique molecular identifiers applied to normalize quantification of the TCRbeta repertoire. TCRdb took the public reads, trimmed them with fastp at Q25, ran MiXCR for clone calling and kept in-frame beta chains. Every entry covers one CDR3 protein and lists the most common genes and DNA from its rows. This sample gives under 750,000 distinct CDR3 sequences in total; 20% to 25% of them show up just once. Clones ranked in the top ten supply around 14% of the sample.

Sample: PBMCs, mostly from graft donor cells, taken 360 days after TCRalphabeta/CD19-depleted stem cell transplant. The source is a boy less than two years old who had a stem cell transplant for acute myeloid leukemia, so the T cells may come from the graft donor.

The chain has TRBV7-6 and TRBJ2-3; weak D call: TRBD2 (7 bases). The V gene lost 2 bases and the J gene lost 4 bases, with 22 bases spanning the gap. The germline V gene encodes CDR1 SGHVS and CDR2 FNYEAQ. CDR3 length: 18 residues. This chain's CDR3 is CASSLLVSGGQVADTQYF. The DNA of the CDR3 is TGTGCCAGCAGCTTACTAGTGTCCGGGGGGCAAGTGGCAGATACGCAGTATTTT.

The chain couples TRBV5-8 to TRBJ2-5; 10 bases line up with TRBD1. Trimming cost V 1 base and J 5 bases; bases outside gene matches: 5. The germline gives CDR1 SGHTS, CDR2 YDEGEE. The CDR3 consists of 15 residues. CDR3 nucleotides: TGTGCCAGCAGCTTGCCCGACAGGGGGCGGGAGACCCAGTACTTC. As protein: CASSLPDRGRETQYF.

This clonotype was picked up many times. The chain joins TRBV6-5 to TRBJ1-6, with a possible D match to TRBD1 (6 bases). V was pared by 6 bases and J by 4 bases, with 10 bases between. This CDR3 is 14 amino acids long. Germline-derived CDR1 and CDR2 are MNHEY and SVGAGI. This chain's CDR3 is CASSQGRYNSPLHF. The CDR3 DNA reads TGTGCCAGCAGCCAGGGGAGGTATAATTCACCCCTCCACTTT.

The V call is TRBV6-2 or TRBV6-3, the J call TRBJ1-1, with a possible D match to TRBD1 (6 bases). Trimming removed 7 bases at V and 0 bases at J, with 9 bases between. From germline, CDR1 is MNHEY and CDR2 SVGEGT. The CDR3 totals 13 residues. In nucleotides, the CDR3 is TGTGCCAGCACAGGGACAATGAACACTGAAGCTTTCTTT. It specifies CASTGTMNTEAFF.

The chain combines TRBV6-5 with TRBJ2-1; 9 bases agree with TRBD1. CDR1 and CDR2 (germline): MNHEY, SVGAGI. The CDR3 runs to 17 residues. V trimming: 4 bases; J trimming: 4 bases; junction bases outside the gene matches: 11. CDR3 coding DNA: TGTGCCAGCAGTTTGGCGCGAGGGGGACAGGGATACAATGAGCAGTTCTTC. Its protein is CASSLARGGQGYNEQFF.

This clonotype has ten or more counts. The V and J genes are TRBV6-5 and TRBJ2-3, with 10 bases that match TRBD2. The CDR3 runs to 16 residues. Germline lookup yields CDR1 MNHEY and CDR2 SVGAGI. Trimming cost V 4 bases and J 5 bases; bases outside gene matches: 9. CDR3 sequence: CASSSLAGGQGDTQYF. The CDR3 DNA reads as TGTGCCAGCAGTTCCTTAGCGGGGGGCCAAGGAGATACGCAGTATTTT.

The table lists this clonotype with many counts. The genes are TRBV7-2 and TRBJ2-7, with D maybe TRBD2 (6 bases). V shed 2 bases and J shed 7 bases, with 12 bases lying between them. This CDR3 has 13 amino acids. Germline V CDR1 and CDR2: SGHTA, FQGNSA. The CDR3 is CASSLIGGVEQYV. DNA of the CDR3: TGTGCCAGCAGCTTAATAGGAGGGGTTGAGCAGTACGTC.

The chain joins TRBV29-1 to TRBJ1-1, with 10 bases aligning to TRBD1. Trimming took 8 bases from V and 1 from J; bases not matched to a gene: 7. The CDR3 loop spans 14 amino acids. Looked up from germline, CDR1 is SQVTM and CDR2 is ANQGSEA. The CDR3 sequence is CSSDRGFGNTEAFF. The CDR3 DNA reads as TGCAGCTCGGACAGGGGGTTTGGGAACACTGAAGCTTTCTTT.

The CDR3 DNA reads as TGTGCCAGCAGTTTCGGGACAGAAGATGGCTACACCTTC. Amino acid sequence: CASSFGTEDGYTF. The chain is built from TRBV28 and TRBJ1-2; TRBD1 agrees at 7 bases. Germline CDR1 reads MDHEN; CDR2 reads SYDVKM. V lost 3 bases and J lost 6; bases outside the gene matches: 4. This CDR3 is 13 amino acids long.

The J gene is TRBJ1-4, the V gene TRBV12-3 or TRBV12-4, with 10 bases aligning to TRBD1. CDR3 size: 17 residues. Germline trimming cut 5 bases from V and 6 bases from J; bases unmatched to any gene: 12. CDR3 region: CASSVTRDRGRDEKLFF. The DNA of the CDR3 is TGTGCCAGCAGTGTAACCCGGGACAGGGGTAGGGATGAAAAACTGTTTTTT.

The V call is TRBV4-2, the J call TRBJ1-6; D is uncertain. The CDR3 covers 14 residues. Trimming removed 8 bases at V and 11 bases at J, with 19 bases between. The germline V gene has CDR1 LGHNA and CDR2 YNFKEQ. This CDR3 reads CASSRVTASPPLHF. CDR3 in DNA: TGTGCCAGCTCGCGGGTCACTGCCAGTCCACCCCTCCACTTT.

This clonotype was detected only a few times. The genes are TRBV21-1 and TRBJ2-1. TRBV21-1 is a pseudogene. The CDR3 extends over 13 amino acids. The CDR3 sequence is CASSKGTIREQFF. The CDR3 DNA reads TGTGCCAGCAGCAAAGGGACCATCCGGGAGCAGTTCTTC.

The chain recombines TRBV20-1 with TRBJ2-2, with TRBD2 matching over 9 bases. The length of the CDR3 is 14 residues. The V gene's germline CDR1 is DFQATT and CDR2 SNEGSKA (reference sequence). V lost 3 bases, J lost 5 bases, and 4 bases stayed unmatched. The CDR3 DNA is TGCAGTGCTAGCGGCCTAGCGGGGACCGGGGAGCTGTTTTTT. It is translated as CSASGLAGTGELFF.

There are a few counts of this clonotype. The chain has TRBV12-3 or TRBV12-4 and TRBJ2-1; possible D gene TRBD2, 6 bases. Trimming shortened V by 6 bases and J by 7 bases, and 16 bases separated the two germline ends. The CDR3 contains 14 residues. The CDR3 loop reads CASSRQPSGNEQFF. The CDR3 coding sequence is TGTGCCAGCAGCCGACAACCCAGCGGGAATGAGCAGTTCTTC.

In this sample, this clonotype turned up many times. The J gene is TRBJ2-3, the V gene TRBV20-1, with 15 positions matching TRBD2. CDR3 length: 17 amino acids. V gave up 4 bases and J gave up 0 bases; unmatched junction bases: 5. Germline CDR1 DFQATT, CDR2 SNEGSKA (reference sequence). CDR3 in DNA: TGCAGTGCTACGGGACTAGCGGGGGGTATTAGCACAGATACGCAGTATTTT. Translation gives CSATGLAGGISTDTQYF.

At least ten counts were recorded for this clonotype. V and J are TRBV7-9 and TRBJ2-2, with D possibly TRBD1 on 5 matching bases. Trimming cost V 0 bases and J 4 bases, with 15 bases left between them. CDR1 and CDR2 (germline): SEHNR, FQNEAQ (reference sequence). The CDR3 is made up of 17 amino acids. Written as DNA, the CDR3 is TGTGCCAGCAGCTTAGCGCCGCAGGGTCGGAGCACCGGGGAGCTGTTTTTT. Translation: CASSLAPQGRSTGELFF.

The chain links TRBV29-1 to TRBJ2-7, with a weak D call TRBD1 (7 bases). CDR1 SQVTM and CDR2 ANQGSEA come from the germline V gene. V lost 0 bases and J lost 2, with 14 bases in between. CDR3 length: 15 amino acids. This CDR3 reads CSVEDLEGQTYEQYF. CDR3 DNA: TGCAGCGTTGAAGATTTGGAGGGACAGACCTACGAGCAGTACTTC.

This clonotype was detected a few times. J is TRBJ2-4 and V is TRBV20-1; TRBD1 is a possible D gene (6 bases). The V end lost 7 bases, the J end lost 8 bases, and 9 bases lay between the germline ends. The CDR3 is 10 residues long. The germline CDR1 and CDR2 sequences are DFQATT and SNEGSKA (reference sequence). CDR3 protein: CSVQGHIQYF. The CDR3 DNA sequence: TGCAGTGTTCAGGGGCACATTCAGTACTTC.

This clonotype appeared many times. This chain connects TRBV29-1 to TRBJ2-3; D is possibly TRBD2 (6 bases). V lost 4 bases to trimming and J lost 2 bases, with 16 bases between them. The CDR3 contains 15 residues. The germline gives CDR1 SQVTM, CDR2 ANQGSEA. The CDR3 DNA sequence: TGCAGCGTTGTAGGGGACCGGGGGAACACAGATACGCAGTATTTT. Its translation is CSVVGDRGNTDTQYF.

The chain employs TRBV28 and TRBJ2-7, with D perhaps being TRBD1 or TRBD2 (6 bases each). This CDR3 region has 15 residues. CDR1 is MDHEN, CDR2 SYDVKM, per germline. The ends were cut back, 2 bases at V and 3 bases at J, with 14 bases in the middle. This CDR3 reads CASSLGGGANYEQYV. The CDR3 DNA reads TGTGCCAGCAGTTTAGGGGGCGGGGCGAACTACGAGCAGTACGTC.

In this sample, this clonotype turned up once. The chain uses TRBV7-2 and TRBJ1-2; tentative D call: TRBD1 (6 bases). V lost 3 bases, J lost 3 bases, and 8 bases lay in between. The CDR3 totals 13 residues. Germline V gene data show CDR1 as SGHTA and CDR2 as FQGNSA. The CDR3 sequence: CASSFRGHYGYTF. The CDR3, as DNA: TGTGCCAGCAGCTTCAGGGGCCACTATGGCTACACCTTC.

The rearrangement joins TRBV27 to TRBJ2-5; maybe TRBD2 (6 bases). V was shortened by 4 bases and J by 5 bases, with 14 bases between the two germline ends. CDR1 and CDR2 from the germline V gene are MNHEY and SMNVEV (reference sequence). The CDR3 runs to 14 residues. CDR3 bases: TGTGCCAGCAGTTCAGGGTCGGGGGTGGAGACCCAGTACTTC. It encodes CASSSGSGVETQYF.

This clonotype was picked up many times. One junction end disagrees with the germline gene, perhaps due to a read error. The CDR3 sequence: CASSFGYRDPTF. The CDR3 region has the DNA TGTGCCAGCAGCTTCGGGTATCGGGACCCGACGTTT. V usage is TRBV7-9 and J usage is TRBJ2-7; either TRBD1 or TRBD2 may fit D (5 bases each). Germline loops: CDR1 SEHNR, CDR2 FQNEAQ (reference sequence). The CDR3 covers 12 residues.

This clonotype appeared a few times. The gene calls are TRBV28 and TRBJ2-1; D is undetermined. Germline CDR1 MDHEN, CDR2 SYDVKM. Between the trimmed V and J ends, which lost 5 bases and 0 bases, there was a span of 17 bases. The CDR3 is made up of 17 amino acids. The DNA for the CDR3 is TGTGCCAGCAGTCCCCTCGGTGGCGGCAGCTCCTACAATGAGCAGTTCTTC. Translation gives CASSPLGGGSSYNEQFF.

This clonotype was seen repeatedly, ten times or more. The chain combines TRBV12-3 or TRBV12-4 with TRBJ1-5, with D unclear. V dropped 3 bases and J dropped 3 bases, with 12 bases sitting between them. CDR3 size: 15 residues. The CDR3 nucleotides are TGTGCCAGCAGTTTCAGTGGCCGGATCAATCAGCCCCAGCATTTT. Translated: CASSFSGRINQPQHF.

This sequence joins TRBV24-1 and TRBJ2-2, with unresolved D. This CDR3 is 13 amino acids long. V was pared by 5 bases and J by 1 base, with 4 bases between. Germline values: CDR1 KGHDR, CDR2 SFDVKD. The CDR3 region is CATSARNTGELFF. CDR3 sequence (DNA): TGTGCCACCAGTGCCAGGAACACCGGGGAGCTGTTTTTT.

This chain uses TRBV15 with TRBJ1-4; D remains unclear. Between the trimmed V and J ends, which lost 5 bases and 6 bases, there was a span of 13 bases. CDR1 and CDR2 from the germline V gene are LNHNV and YYDKDF (reference sequence). The CDR3 has 14 residues. This chain's CDR3 is CATSSGPEDEKLFF. CDR3 in DNA: TGTGCCACCAGCTCTGGGCCGGAGGATGAAAAACTGTTTTTT.

The sample holds a few counts of this clonotype. V gene TRBV11-2 combines with J gene TRBJ2-3, with 13 bases that match TRBD2. The junction had 6 bases not matched to a gene; V was cut back by 3 bases and J by 0 bases. This CDR3 region has 18 residues. The germline V gene has CDR1 SGHAT and CDR2 FQNNGV. The CDR3 region is CASSFGLAGAPSTDTQYF. The CDR3 nucleotides read TGTGCCAGCAGCTTTGGACTAGCGGGGGCCCCTAGCACAGATACGCAGTATTTT.

This clonotype showed up many times. This chain joins TRBV4-2 and TRBJ1-2, with D maybe TRBD1 (6 bases). This CDR3 is built from 17 residues. Between the trimmed V and J ends, which lost 2 bases and 8 bases, there was a span of 24 bases. Germline V lookup: CDR1 LGHNA, CDR2 YNFKEQ. In DNA form, the CDR3 reads TGTGCCAGCAGCCAATCACCGGATTCCGGGACACCCGTGGGCTACACCTTC. Its protein is CASSQSPDSGTPVGYTF.